The T cell receptor beta chain described here comes from a study of response to subunit inactivated influenza vaccine. This clonotype has just a few counts. TCRdb ran MiXCR on the RT-PCR reads and lists one entry per CDR3 protein. The repertoire includes more than 450,000 distinct CDR3 sequences, about 11% of them detected once, and 9.5% to 11% sits in the top ten. This sample was shared with a second study, whose subject was T cells expressing NK-cell markers. Turning to that study: Generation of TCR beta cDNA was performed by 5'RACE template switching incorporating UMIs. The eight sequenced donors comprised seven who were HCMV-seropositive and one who was seronegative.

This clonotype originated in a man in his forties or fifties who received an inactivated influenza vaccine. The sample here was PBMCs from blood, taken on the day of vaccination.

CDR3 nucleotide sequence: TGTGCCATCAGGGCGGATAGAGGGTTGGGGAACACTGAAGCTTTCTTT. As protein: CAIRADRGLGNTEAFF. The chain uses TRBV10-3 and TRBJ1-1; D gene ambiguous. Germline V CDR1 and CDR2: ENHRY, SYGVKD. This CDR3 has 16 residues. Trimming removed 6 bases from V and 1 base from J, with 18 bases in between.